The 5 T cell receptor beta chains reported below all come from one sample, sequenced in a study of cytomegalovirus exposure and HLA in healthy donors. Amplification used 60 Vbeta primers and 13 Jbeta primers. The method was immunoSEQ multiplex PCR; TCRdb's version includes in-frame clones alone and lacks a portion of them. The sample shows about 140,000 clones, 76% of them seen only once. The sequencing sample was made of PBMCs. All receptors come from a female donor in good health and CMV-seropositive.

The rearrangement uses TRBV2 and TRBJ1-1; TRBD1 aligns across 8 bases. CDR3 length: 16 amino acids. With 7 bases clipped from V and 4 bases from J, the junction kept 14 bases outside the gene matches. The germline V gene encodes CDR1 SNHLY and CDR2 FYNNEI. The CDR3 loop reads CASKSGGLSGGTEAFF. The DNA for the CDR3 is TGTGCCAGCAAGTCAGGGGGCTTGAGTGGTGGCACTGAAGCTTTCTTT.

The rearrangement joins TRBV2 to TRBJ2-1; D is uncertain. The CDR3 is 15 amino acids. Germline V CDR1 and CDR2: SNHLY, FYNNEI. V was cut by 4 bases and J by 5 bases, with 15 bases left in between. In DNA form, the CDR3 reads TGTGCCAGCAGTGTTTCCCAGGTCCCTAACAATGAGCAGTTCTTC. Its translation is CASSVSQVPNNEQFF. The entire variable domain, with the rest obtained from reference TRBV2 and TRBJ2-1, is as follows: EPEVTQTPSHQVTQMGQEVILRCVPISNHLYFYWYRQILGQKVEFLVSFYNNEISEKSEIFDDQFSVERPDGSNFTLKIRSTKLEDSAMYFCASSVSQVPNNEQFFGPGTRLTVL.

The CDR3 nucleotides read TGCGCCAGCAGCCAAAGTACGACTAGCTCCTTCTACGAGCAGTACTTC. It specifies CASSQSTTSSFYEQYF. The gene calls are TRBV4-1 and TRBJ2-7; TRBD2 aligns across 7 bases. The V segment lost 2 bases and the J segment 3 bases; nucleotides outside the gene matches: 10. This CDR3 comprises 16 residues. Germline CDR1 and CDR2: MGHRA and YSYEKL.

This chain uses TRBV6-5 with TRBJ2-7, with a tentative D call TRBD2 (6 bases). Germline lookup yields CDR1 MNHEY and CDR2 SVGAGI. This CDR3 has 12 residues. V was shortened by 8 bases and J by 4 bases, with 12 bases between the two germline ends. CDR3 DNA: TGTGCCAGCGGCCGGACTAAATACGAGCAGTACTTC. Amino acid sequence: CASGRTKYEQYF.

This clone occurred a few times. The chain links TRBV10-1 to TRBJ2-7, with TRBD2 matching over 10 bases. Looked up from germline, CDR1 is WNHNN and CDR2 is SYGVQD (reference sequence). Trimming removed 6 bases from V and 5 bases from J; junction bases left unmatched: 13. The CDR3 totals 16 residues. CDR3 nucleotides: TGCGCCAGCAGCACGAATATAGCCGGGACTAGCGACGAGCAGTACTTC. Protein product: CASSTNIAGTSDEQYF.